What follows are 18 T cell receptor beta chains derived from one specimen sequenced in a study of CD8+ T cells in alopecia areata (dated by TCRdb to the late 2010s). Receptor libraries were prepared by the immunoSEQ multiplex PCR assay. RNA was extracted from all samples and reverse transcribed into cDNA as template for TCR sequencing. TCRdb limited this immuneACCESS table to in-frame rearrangements with V and J called. A share of clones is missing; checked studies link under half to unresolved V genes, and the rest is unexplained. This sample gives 190,000 or so clones in total; roughly three fifths of them show up just once. Around an eighth of the sample goes to the ten largest clones. The intended sense of this specimen's time point label: 24 weeks on oral tofacitinib. The meaning of the sample's treatment or condition label: oral pan-JAK inhibitor, 5-10 mg twice daily. Sequencing used CD8+ T cells sorted from blood, obtained at week 24, from a patient treated with tofacitinib. These TCRs come from a human donor with alopecia areata.

V is TRBV6-5 and J is TRBJ2-5; 8 bases agree with TRBD2. V lost 10 bases, J lost 4 bases, and 5 bases stayed unmatched. Looked up from germline, CDR1 is MNHEY and CDR2 is SVGAGI. This CDR3 is built from 12 residues. The CDR3 bases are TGTGCCATAGGACGGGGGGGAGAGACCCAGTACTTC. Translated: CAIGRGGETQYF.

The V and J genes are TRBV30 and TRBJ1-5; D is unclear. Germline CDR1 reads GTSNPN; CDR2 reads SVGIG (reference sequence). There are 13 residues in the CDR3. V was trimmed by 3 bases and J by 3 bases, leaving 9 bases between them. The CDR3: CAWRQHTNQPQHF. CDR3 bases: TGTGCCTGGAGACAGCACACCAATCAGCCCCAGCATTTT.

The J gene is TRBJ1-5, the V gene TRBV13; possibly TRBD1 for D (6 bases). The CDR3 consists of 15 residues. Germline V lookup: CDR1 PRHDT, CDR2 FYEKMQ (reference sequence). Between the trimmed V and J ends, which lost 0 bases and 4 bases, there was a span of 10 bases. CDR3 residues: CASSLGRGTNQPQHF. The CDR3 bases are TGTGCCAGCAGCTTAGGCAGGGGCACAAATCAGCCCCAGCATTTT.

This sequence joins TRBV5-1 and TRBJ2-7; D may be TRBD2 (5 bases). The CDR3 loop spans 13 amino acids. Looked up from germline, CDR1 is SGHRS and CDR2 is YFSETQ. The germline V and J ends were trimmed by 2 bases and 3 bases, with 9 bases remaining between them. DNA of the CDR3: TGCGCCAGCAGCTTCGGGGTCTACTACGAGCAGTACTTC. It codes for CASSFGVYYEQYF.

This clone was detected only a few times. V usage is TRBV7-9 and J usage is TRBJ1-2, with 9 bases aligning to TRBD1. Per germline, CDR1 SEHNR and CDR2 FQNEAQ (reference sequence). V shed 1 base, J shed 7 bases, and the junction held 1 base outside the gene matches. This CDR3 spans 13 amino acids. The CDR3: CASSLGTGAGYTF. The CDR3 nucleotides are TGTGCCAGCAGCTTAGGGACAGGGGCTGGCTACACCTTC.

Comment on this clone: Other DNA sequences in the same sample also yield this CDR3. The rearrangement links TRBV29-1 to TRBJ1-1; a weak D match, TRBD1 (6 bases). CDR1 is SQVTM and CDR2 is ANQGSEA in the germline V gene. CDR3 length: 10 amino acids. Trimming stripped 6 bases from V and 8 bases from J, with 10 bases between. CDR3 sequence reads: CSVVQGEAFF. In DNA form, the CDR3 reads TGCAGCGTCGTACAGGGAGAAGCTTTCTTT.

The V and J genes are TRBV7-9 and TRBJ1-6; 7 nucleotides match TRBD1. This CDR3 is built from 15 residues. V lost 1 base to trimming and J lost 10 bases; unmatched junction nucleotides: 7. CDR1 is SEHNR and CDR2 is FQNEAQ in the germline V gene (reference sequence). The CDR3: CASSLVTGVESPLHF. The DNA of the CDR3 is TGTGCCAGCAGCTTAGTTACAGGGGTAGAATCACCCCTCCACTTT.

There are a few counts of this clone. The rearrangement joins TRBV19 to TRBJ2-3, with 11 nucleotides matching TRBD2. Germline V gene sequence: CDR1 LNHDA, CDR2 SQIVND (reference sequence). The length of the CDR3 is 15 residues. Trimming at V came to 5 bases and at J to 5 bases, leaving 6 bases not matched to a gene. The CDR3 reads CASSPTSGAIDTQYF. The CDR3 coding sequence is TGTGCCAGTAGTCCGACTAGCGGGGCGATAGATACGCAGTATTTT.

V gene TRBV13 combines with J gene TRBJ1-5, with a weak D call TRBD1 (6 bases). CDR1 and CDR2 (germline): PRHDT, FYEKMQ (reference sequence). Trimming took off 5 bases at V and 4 bases at J, with 18 bases between the two ends. This CDR3 spans 16 amino acids. CDR3 DNA sequence: TGTGCCAGCAGCACCCGGGACACCGAAGGGAATCAGCCCCAGCATTTT. This encodes CASSTRDTEGNQPQHF.

This clone has more than one count but fewer than ten. The chain recombines TRBV6-1 with TRBJ1-1, with 8 bases that match TRBD1. V trimming: 7 bases; J trimming: 3 bases; junction bases outside the gene matches: 4. This CDR3 has 13 amino acids. CDR1 is MNHNS and CDR2 is SASEGT in the germline V gene. The CDR3: CASTRQGYTEAFF. CDR3 DNA sequence: TGTGCCAGCACCCGACAGGGGTACACTGAAGCTTTCTTT.

This chain uses TRBV9 with TRBJ2-2; unclear D gene. CDR1 is SGDLS and CDR2 is YYNGEE in the germline V gene. The CDR3 runs 14 residues. V was shortened by 3 bases and J by 1 base, with 7 bases between the two germline ends. The CDR3 reads CASSGKGNTGELFF. DNA of the CDR3: TGTGCCAGCAGCGGAAAGGGGAACACCGGGGAGCTGTTTTTT. Supplemented by reference TRBV9 and TRBJ2-2, the full variable domain reads DSGVTQTPKHLITATGQRVTLRCSPRSGDLSVYWYQQSLDQGLQFLIQYYNGEERAKGNILERFSAQQFPDLHSELNLSSLELGDSALYFCASSGKGNTGELFFGEGSRLTVL.

This clone was counted only a few times. CDR3 sequence reads: CASSTRQVRYGYTF. CDR3 nucleotide sequence: TGTGCCAGCAGCACCCGACAGGTTCGCTATGGCTACACCTTC. This chain joins TRBV7-9 and TRBJ1-2, with a weak D call TRBD1 (6 bases). This CDR3 is 14 amino acids long. Germline CDR1 reads SEHNR; CDR2 reads FQNEAQ (reference sequence). Trimming removed 5 bases at V and 4 bases at J, with 14 bases between.

In its sample, this clone was seen a few times. A read error may produce the germline difference seen at one junction end. The V and J genes are TRBV9 and TRBJ2-6, with TRBD1 matching 7 bases. The CDR3 consists of 18 residues. Looked up from germline, CDR1 is SGDLS and CDR2 is YYNGEE. For the CDR3, the DNA is TGTGCCAGCAGCCCTACAGGGGATACGAGCTCTGGGGCCACCGTCCTGACTTTC. Its translation is CASSPTGDTSSGATVLTF.

This clone came up a few times. The genes are TRBV9 and TRBJ1-1; 7 bases agree with TRBD1. Germline CDR1 reads SGDLS; CDR2 reads YYNGEE. There are 14 residues in the CDR3. The V segment lost 0 bases and the J segment 3 bases; nucleotides outside the gene matches: 2. CDR3 protein: CASSVGTGDTEAFF. Written as DNA, the CDR3 is TGTGCCAGCAGCGTAGGAACAGGGGACACTGAAGCTTTCTTT.

V is TRBV27 and J is TRBJ2-7; D tentatively reads TRBD1 or TRBD2 (5 bases each). The CDR3 is 15 residues long. Trimming removed 5 bases from V and 2 bases from J, with 16 bases in between. Germline CDR1 is MNHEY and CDR2 is SMNVEV (reference sequence). As DNA, the CDR3 is TGTGCCAGCAGTCCCTCCGGGACGGGAACCTACGAGCAGTACTTC. Translation: CASSPSGTGTYEQYF.

V and J are TRBV27 and TRBJ2-3; no firm D call. Germline CDR1 and CDR2: MNHEY and SMNVEV (reference sequence). CDR3 length: 13 residues. V lost 2 bases, J lost 4 bases, and 7 bases lay in between. The CDR3 region is CASSLQAPDTQYF. The CDR3 DNA reads as TGTGCCAGCAGTTTACAGGCACCAGATACGCAGTATTTT.

This chain uses TRBV5-4 with TRBJ2-3; the D gene is possibly TRBD2 (5 bases). The CDR3 totals 16 residues. CDR1 and CDR2 (germline): SGHNT, YYREEE (reference sequence). Trimming took off 6 bases at V and 4 bases at J, with 21 bases between the two ends. The CDR3 region has the DNA TGTGCCAGCACCGAGTCCGACTACCCCCGGGCAGATACGCAGTATTTT. As protein: CASTESDYPRADTQYF.

The V and J genes are TRBV7-2 and TRBJ1-5, with 7 bases identical to TRBD1. The germline V gene has CDR1 SGHTA and CDR2 FQGNSA. V shed 5 bases, J shed 0 bases, and the junction held 4 bases outside the gene matches. The CDR3 totals 15 residues. CDR3 protein: CASSLGTVSNQPQHF. The CDR3 DNA is TGTGCCAGCAGCCTCGGGACAGTTAGCAATCAGCCCCAGCATTTT. Filled out from reference TRBV7-2 and TRBJ1-5, the complete variable domain reads GAGVSQSPSNKVTEKGKDVELRCDPISGHTALYWYRQSLGQGLEFLIYFQGNSAPDKSGLPSDRFSAERTGGSVSTLTIQRTQQEDSAVYLCASSLGTVSNQPQHFGDGTRLSIL.